The 18 T cell receptor beta chains reported below all come from one sample, sequenced in a study of beta chain features in type 1 diabetes. General study results and limits: People with Type 1 diabetes carried modestly yet significantly shorter TCRB CDR3s in all four CD4+ subsets.

For these TCRs, the target antigens are not known. Expressed TCRB transcripts were sequenced, since all the RNA that had been isolated was reverse transcribed. Assay used: immunoSEQ multiplex PCR; TCRdb lists only in-frame clones, some missing. The repertoire holds 13,000 to 15,000 clones, with more than 55% as singletons. Sequenced input: stem cell memory CD4+ T cells from blood. Receptors originate from a woman aged 18-35 years with type 1 diabetes.

Only one count was recorded for this clone. The chain is built from TRBV7-7 and TRBJ1-3; D not certain. CDR1 is SSHAT and CDR2 is FNYEAQ in the germline V gene (reference sequence). The CDR3 length is 15 residues. The CDR3 loop is CAYTGELDSGNTIYF. The CDR3 DNA is TGTGCTTATACTGGGGAGCTAGACTCTGGAAACACCATATATTTT.

The chain combines TRBV10-3 with TRBJ2-2, with no clear D. V was clipped by 0 bases and J by 0 bases, with 2 bases between them. Germline V CDR1 and CDR2: ENHRY, SYGVKD. This CDR3 spans 14 amino acids. CDR3: CAISESANTGELFF. CDR3 DNA: TGTGCCATCAGTGAGTCCGCGAACACCGGGGAGCTGTTTTTT.

V and J are TRBV7-2 and TRBJ2-7, with TRBD2 matching 11 bases. The V segment lost 0 bases and the J segment 4 bases; nucleotides outside the gene matches: 2. This CDR3 contains 15 residues. The germline V gene encodes CDR1 SGHTA and CDR2 FQGNSA. The CDR3 sequence is CASSLAASGRYEQYF. The CDR3 nucleotides read TGTGCCAGCAGCTTAGCGGCTAGCGGGAGGTACGAGCAGTACTTC.

This clone was detected only a few times. The chain combines TRBV11-3 with TRBJ2-3; TRBD2 agrees at 8 bases. V was pared by 0 bases and J by 3 bases, with 2 bases of the junction left unmatched. The V gene's germline CDR1 is SGHNT and CDR2 YENEEA. The CDR3 totals 15 residues. The CDR3 region is CASSLDRGGTDTQYF. DNA for the CDR3: TGTGCCAGCAGCTTAGATCGCGGGGGGACAGATACGCAGTATTTT.

V and J are TRBV27 and TRBJ1-2; the D gene is possibly TRBD1 (5 bases). V was clipped by 2 bases and J by 7 bases, with 14 bases between them. Germline CDR1 reads MNHEY; CDR2 reads SMNVEV (reference sequence). CDR3 size: 14 residues. CDR3 protein: CASSLRRRVGGYTF. As DNA, the CDR3 is TGTGCCAGCAGTTTAAGGCGCAGGGTAGGTGGCTACACCTTC.

J is TRBJ2-1 and V is TRBV11-2; 8 bases are a match to TRBD2. This CDR3 comprises 12 residues. The V and J ends lost 6 bases and 8 bases, in that order; junction bases with no gene match: 3. Germline CDR1 is SGHAT and CDR2 is FQNNGV. The CDR3 reads CASRVSGDEQFF. As DNA, the CDR3 is TGTGCCAGCAGAGTTAGCGGGGATGAGCAGTTCTTC.

The J gene is TRBJ1-1, the V gene TRBV6-5, with 9 bases matching TRBD1. CDR3 size: 15 residues. V lost 6 bases, J lost 7 bases, and 12 bases stayed unmatched. Germline V gene sequence: CDR1 MNHEY, CDR2 SVGAGI. The CDR3 coding sequence is TGTGCCAGCAGCCAACGACAGGGGGTGGGGAGTGAAGCTTTCTTT. Its translation is CASSQRQGVGSEAFF.

This clone was observed once. The genes are TRBV4-2 and TRBJ2-7; 7 bases are shared with TRBD2. The CDR3 loop spans 13 amino acids. Germline V gene sequence: CDR1 LGHNA, CDR2 YNFKEQ. The V and J ends lost 4 bases and 5 bases, in that order; junction bases with no gene match: 5. The CDR3 is CASSLGLLNEQYF. The CDR3 DNA is TGTGCCAGCAGCCTGGGACTACTCAACGAGCAGTACTTC.

The V call is TRBV7-3, the J call TRBJ2-1; possibly TRBD2 for D (6 bases). V gave up 3 bases and J gave up 7 bases, with 19 bases separating them. CDR3 length: 16 amino acids. CDR1 SGHTA and CDR2 FQGTGA come from the germline V gene. The CDR3 sequence is CASSFTSSGGLNEQFF. CDR3 DNA sequence: TGTGCCAGCAGCTTTACTTCGAGCGGAGGGCTAAATGAGCAGTTCTTC.

This clone came up a few times. The J gene is TRBJ2-2, the V gene TRBV19; 7 bases are shared with TRBD2. CDR1 is LNHDA, CDR2 SQIVND, per germline (reference sequence). The V and J ends lost 7 bases and 3 bases, in that order; junction bases with no gene match: 5. CDR3 length: 14 amino acids. The CDR3 DNA is TGTGCCAGTAAGCGGGAACAGGACACCGGGGAGCTGTTTTTT. It specifies CASKREQDTGELFF.

J is TRBJ1-1 and V is TRBV30; possibly TRBD1 for D (6 bases). CDR1 GTSNPN and CDR2 SVGIG come from the germline V gene (reference sequence). Trimming stripped 1 base from V and 1 base from J, with 7 bases between. This CDR3 region has 13 residues. The CDR3 reads CAWSGQANTEAFF. The DNA for the CDR3 is TGTGCCTGGAGTGGACAGGCGAACACTGAAGCTTTCTTT.

This clone is a singleton in its sample. The J gene is TRBJ2-7, the V gene TRBV28; 7 bases map to TRBD1. Germline-derived CDR1 and CDR2 are MDHEN and SYDVKM. The CDR3 consists of 14 residues. The trim removed 5 bases at V and 3 bases at J, leaving 7 bases unmatched. CDR3 region: CASSTPGQVYEQYF. DNA for the CDR3: TGTGCCAGCAGTACCCCTGGACAGGTCTACGAGCAGTACTTC.

A few counts support this clone. The chain carries TRBV6-4 and TRBJ2-3, with D perhaps matching TRBD2 (6 bases). The CDR3 sequence is 15 residues long. The ends were cut back, 8 bases at V and 1 base at J, with 16 bases in the middle. Germline V lookup: CDR1 MRHNA, CDR2 SNTAGT. CDR3 residues: CASPLHGGGTDTQYF. CDR3 coding DNA: TGTGCCAGCCCCCTACATGGAGGGGGCACAGATACGCAGTATTTT.

This chain connects TRBV7-2 to TRBJ2-2; 9 bases align to TRBD1. V trimming: 1 base; J trimming: 7 bases; junction bases outside the gene matches: 7. The CDR3 has 16 residues. CDR1 and CDR2 (germline): SGHTA, FQGNSA. CDR3 region: CASSLGGQGRGGELFF. CDR3 bases: TGTGCCAGCAGCTTAGGGGGACAGGGTAGGGGCGGGGAGCTGTTTTTT.

The DNA for the CDR3 is TGTGCCAGCAGTTACTCGACACCTGCTGAAGCTTTCTTT. Its protein product is CASSYSTPAEAFF. This sequence joins TRBV6-6 and TRBJ1-1; D remains ambiguous. The CDR3 is 13 residues long. Trimming pared 0 bases from V and 6 bases from J, leaving 8 bases between. CDR1 and CDR2 from the germline V gene are MNHNY and SVGAGI (reference sequence).

In this sample, this clone turned up once. The gene calls are TRBV9 and TRBJ2-1; 14 bases fit TRBD2. V gave up 3 bases and J gave up 0 bases; unmatched junction bases: 2. This CDR3 is 17 amino acids long. Germline-derived CDR1 and CDR2 are SGDLS and YYNGEE. As DNA, the CDR3 is TGTGCCAGCAGCGCCGGGACTAGCGGGAGCTCCTACAATGAGCAGTTCTTC. Translated: CASSAGTSGSSYNEQFF.

This clone was seen a single time. The rearrangement joins TRBV30 to TRBJ2-7; TRBD2 is a possible D gene (5 bases). The CDR3 is 14 amino acids. Germline CDR1 GTSNPN, CDR2 SVGIG (reference sequence). Trimming took 4 bases from V and 0 from J, leaving 13 bases between them. As DNA, the CDR3 is TGTGCCTGGACTTTGGGAGCCCTCTCCTACGAGCAGTACTTC. Translated: CAWTLGALSYEQYF.

Here the CDR3 reads CASSYVQGASNEQFF. The DNA for the CDR3 is TGTGCCAGCAGTTACGTCCAGGGGGCTTCCAATGAGCAGTTCTTC. The rearrangement joins TRBV6-6 to TRBJ2-1; 8 bases agree with TRBD1. There are 15 residues in the CDR3. V gave up 2 bases and J gave up 6 bases; unmatched junction bases: 6. Germline V gene data show CDR1 as MNHNY and CDR2 as SVGAGI (reference sequence).